The rows below give T cell receptor beta chains drawn from one sample of a study of regulatory T cells in long-lasting Graves disease. MiXCR, applied by TCRdb to the multiplex PCR reads, yields one record per CDR3 protein. Found here are roughly 610,000 distinct CDR3 sequences, roughly 16% of them singletons; the top ten hold 15% to 20%. This sample also belongs to another study, concerning T cells in Graves' hyperthyroidism and ophthalmopathy.

Sequenced material: peripheral blood mononuclear cells (PBMCs), taken at new diagnosis, from a patient treated with antithyroid drugs. Source of these receptors: a woman in her thirties with Graves disease. Both conserved end residues are trimmed from each CDR3. The listing skips clone size in some rows; elsewhere it reads once, few, many or a size class.

few	TRBV28	TRBJ2-4	ASSPFGSAPKNIQY
many	TRBV2	TRBJ2-1	ASSPLAGAYNEQF
-	TRBV7-6	TRBJ2-5	ASSSTKQETQY
-	TRBV28	TRBJ2-7	ASSDGPAHEQY
many	TRBV7-8	TRBJ2-5	ASRSVEYQETQY
few	TRBV12-5	TRBJ2-3	ASGLDTDTQY
few	TRBV28	TRBJ2-1	ASSLQGTSGKSNEQF
many	TRBV5-1	TRBJ2-1	ASSRVAGVRNEQF
-	TRBV9	TRBJ1-2	ASSVREKANYGYT
many	TRBV7-3	TRBJ2-5	ASSLNSAETQY
-	TRBV7-9	TRBJ1-1	ASSLVSFENTEAF
few	TRBV10-3	TRBJ2-7	AIQQREAYEQY
-	TRBV13	TRBJ2-3	ASSGRQKTTDTQY
few	TRBV5-1	TRBJ1-4	ASSLGGLNAEKLF
-	TRBV12-3/TRBV12-4	TRBJ2-7	ASSLSVLQY
-	TRBV9	TRBJ1-2	ASSVQVNYGYT
many	TRBV6-1	TRBJ1-6	ASSKTYAFRSPLH
-	TRBV10-1	TRBJ2-5	AGSDGTSGAETQY
few	TRBV2	TRBJ2-7	ACGRQGRASGEQY
many	TRBV20-1	TRBJ2-5	SAPRTSRETQY